This entry describes one T cell receptor beta chain. Its target is not known. The data stem from a study of cytomegalovirus exposure and HLA in healthy donors. Overall study: The platform used for the roughly 110 validation repertoires matched that of the approximately 670 first-cohort repertoires, a later analysis reported.

The CDR3 is made up of 13 amino acids. V was pared by 5 bases and J by 2 bases, with 10 bases between. Germline V gene sequence: CDR1 LGHNT, CDR2 FRNRAP. Study results and limitations: Reports showed the classifier diagnosing cytomegalovirus status with high specificity and sensitivity.

Generated by immunoSEQ multiplex PCR, the TCRdb table keeps only in-frame clones and is missing some. This table holds about 120,000 clones, approximately 88% found once. This TCR was sampled from a young man in good health and CMV-seronegative. The rearrangement links TRBV12-5 to TRBJ2-7; TRBD2 is a possible D gene (6 bases). The specimen sequenced was PBMCs. The CDR3: CASGERAAYEQYF. CDR3 sequence (DNA): TGTGCTAGTGGTGAGCGGGCTGCCTACGAGCAGTACTTC.